Each of the 25 T cell receptor beta chains below was sequenced from the same sample in a study of OX40 agonist ivuxolimab in advanced cancers. Using immunoSEQ multiplex PCR, the repertoire was profiled, and TCRdb retains in-frame clones only, with some absent. Here the sample spans 25,000 to 30,000 clones, roughly 80% being singletons. The specimen was CD4+ or CD8+ T cells sorted from blood, collected in a trial of the OX40 agonist ivuxolimab. The receptors here all came from an adult with an advanced solid tumor such as melanoma, head and neck, liver or kidney cancer.

The chain has TRBV28 and TRBJ2-3, with 13 nucleotides matching TRBD2. The CDR3 is 16 amino acids. The germline V gene encodes CDR1 MDHEN and CDR2 SYDVKM. Trimming removed 3 bases from V and 3 bases from J; junction bases left unmatched: 3. The CDR3 spells CASSFPGLAGTDTQYF. The CDR3 DNA reads as TGTGCCAGCAGTTTCCCGGGACTAGCGGGGACAGATACGCAGTATTTT. The full variable domain, completed using reference TRBV28 and TRBJ2-3, is DVKVTQSSRYLVKRTGEKVFLECVQDMDHENMFWYRQDPGLGLRLIYFSYDVKMKEKGDIPEGYSVSREKKERFSLILESASTNQTSMYLCASSFPGLAGTDTQYFGPGTRLTVL.

The J gene is TRBJ2-2, the V gene TRBV5-5; the D gene is possibly TRBD2 (6 bases). Trimming took off 4 bases at V and 4 bases at J, with 8 bases between the two ends. CDR3 length: 13 amino acids. The germline V gene encodes CDR1 SGHKS and CDR2 YYEKEE (reference sequence). CDR3 in amino acids: CASSRDFTGELFF. The DNA of the CDR3 is TGTGCCAGCAGCCGGGACTTCACCGGGGAGCTGTTTTTT. Full variable domain (missing parts from reference TRBV5-5 and TRBJ2-2): DAGVTQSPTHLIKTRGQQVTLRCSPISGHKSVSWYQQVLGQGPQFIFQYYEKEERGRGNFPDRFSARQFPNYSSELNVNALLLGDSALYLCASSRDFTGELFFGEGSRLTVL.

The CDR3 sequence: CASSSTSSTEAFF. The CDR3 DNA is TGCGCCAGCAGCTCGACCAGTAGCACTGAAGCTTTCTTT. The rearrangement uses TRBV5-1 and TRBJ1-1; D not resolved. The CDR3 extends over 13 amino acids. V was pared by 3 bases and J by 4 bases, with 10 bases between. From germline, CDR1 is SGHRS and CDR2 YFSETQ.

J is TRBJ2-5 and V is TRBV7-9; D is uncertain. Germline CDR1 reads SEHNR; CDR2 reads FQNEAQ (reference sequence). Trimming stripped 1 base from V and 2 bases from J, with 5 bases between. The CDR3 loop spans 13 amino acids. Here the CDR3 DNA reads TGTGCCAGCAGCTTAGACAATCAAGAGACCCAGTACTTC. This codes for CASSLDNQETQYF.

The chain combines TRBV29-1 with TRBJ2-7; D might be TRBD2 (5 bases). Trimming stripped 2 bases from V and 0 bases from J, with 14 bases between. The germline CDR1 and CDR2 sequences are SQVTM and ANQGSEA. The CDR3 extends over 15 amino acids. CDR3 loop: CSVETRGSSSYEQYF. The CDR3 nucleotides are TGCAGCGTTGAAACTCGGGGTAGTAGCTCCTACGAGCAGTACTTC.

This clone showed up just a few times. The chain recombines TRBV5-6 with TRBJ2-1; 12 bases are shared with TRBD2. The V gene end was trimmed by 0 bases and the J gene end by 5 bases; junction bases not matched to a gene: 3. Germline CDR1 and CDR2: SGHDT and YYEEEE. The CDR3 covers 16 residues. The CDR3 is CASSLGLAGANNEQFF. DNA for the CDR3: TGTGCCAGCAGCTTGGGACTAGCGGGAGCGAACAATGAGCAGTTCTTC.

The chain links TRBV12-5 to TRBJ1-1, with D unresolved. This CDR3 comprises 13 residues. Looked up from germline, CDR1 is LGHNT and CDR2 is FRNRAP. V dropped 7 bases and J dropped 3 bases, with 12 bases sitting between them. The CDR3: CASASTGYTEAFF. CDR3 in DNA: TGTGCTAGTGCCAGCACGGGGTACACTGAAGCTTTCTTT.

The rearrangement uses TRBV13 and TRBJ2-1; no reliable D call. The CDR3 totals 14 residues. Trimming stripped 3 bases from V and 2 bases from J, with 8 bases between. Germline values: CDR1 PRHDT, CDR2 FYEKMQ (reference sequence). CDR3 DNA: TGTGCCAGCAGCTTTTTAGGGACCTACAATGAGCAGTTCTTC. It yields the protein CASSFLGTYNEQFF. Variable domain in full (rest from reference TRBV13 and TRBJ2-1): AAGVIQSPRHLIKEKRETATLKCYPIPRHDTVYWYQQGPGQDPQFLISFYEKMQSDKGSIPDRFSAQQFSDYHSELNMSSLELGDSALYFCASSFLGTYNEQFFGPGTRLTVL.

The chain recombines TRBV7-9 with TRBJ2-1, with D perhaps being TRBD1 or TRBD2 (5 bases each). The CDR3 loop spans 14 amino acids. The germline gives CDR1 SEHNR, CDR2 FQNEAQ (reference sequence). V dropped 1 base and J dropped 9 bases, with 13 bases sitting between them. The CDR3 region is CASSLVLEGTEQFF. Here the CDR3 DNA reads TGTGCCAGCAGCTTAGTGCTTGAAGGGACTGAGCAGTTCTTC.

This chain uses TRBV5-1 with TRBJ1-5; a weak D match, TRBD1 (6 bases). The germline CDR1 and CDR2 sequences are SGHRS and YFSETQ. This CDR3 has 15 amino acids. With 1 base removed from V and 4 bases from J, the gap between germline ends came to 12 bases. The CDR3 here is CASSLFPGENQPQHF. The CDR3 bases are TGCGCCAGCAGCTTGTTTCCAGGGGAAAATCAGCCCCAGCATTTT.

The chain combines TRBV9 with TRBJ2-3; 9 bases are shared with TRBD1. J lost 2 bases, V lost 0 bases, and 1 base had no gene match. The V gene's germline CDR1 is SGDLS and CDR2 YYNGEE. The CDR3 is 15 amino acids. The CDR3 protein is CASSVGQGDTDTQYF. The CDR3, as DNA: TGTGCCAGCAGCGTAGGACAGGGGGACACAGATACGCAGTATTTT.

The J gene is TRBJ2-1, the V gene TRBV19; TRBD2 matches 10 bases. Trimming at V came to 5 bases and at J to 12 bases, leaving 7 bases not matched to a gene. This CDR3 region has 13 residues. Germline V lookup: CDR1 LNHDA, CDR2 SQIVND (reference sequence). The chain's CDR3 is CASSSSSGRLQFF. The CDR3 bases are TGTGCCAGTAGTTCCTCTAGCGGGAGATTGCAGTTCTTC.

The rearrangement links TRBV4-1 to TRBJ2-7; 7 bases agree with TRBD2. From germline, CDR1 is MGHRA and CDR2 YSYEKL. Trimming at V came to 4 bases and at J to 2 bases, leaving 5 bases not matched to a gene. The CDR3 length is 14 residues. The CDR3 nucleotides are TGCGCCAGCAGCCTAAGCGGGGATACCTACGAGCAGTACTTC. Translating gives CASSLSGDTYEQYF.

The chain links TRBV6-6 to TRBJ2-1, with 8 bases lining up with TRBD2. The CDR3 runs to 15 residues. From germline, CDR1 is MNHNY and CDR2 SVGAGI (reference sequence). V lost 6 bases to trimming and J lost 4 bases; unmatched junction nucleotides: 8. For the CDR3, the DNA is TGTGCCAGCAGAGCCCTAGCGGGCCCATACAATGAGCAGTTCTTC. Residues: CASRALAGPYNEQFF.

This clone was counted a single time. This chain uses TRBV6-5 with TRBJ2-1, with 7 bases lining up with TRBD1. CDR1 is MNHEY and CDR2 is SVGAGI in the germline V gene. After removal of 3 bases from V and 6 bases from J, the junction contained 5 bases not matched to a gene. This CDR3 has 14 residues. The CDR3 DNA reads TGTGCCAGCAGTTATGGGAACAGGGGCAATGAGCAGTTCTTC. It specifies CASSYGNRGNEQFF.

The J gene is TRBJ2-3, the V gene TRBV13, with TRBD2 matching 12 bases. This CDR3 spans 16 amino acids. Germline loops: CDR1 PRHDT, CDR2 FYEKMQ (reference sequence). The V and J ends lost 3 bases and 0 bases, in that order; junction bases with no gene match: 1. The CDR3 region has the DNA TGTGCCAGCAGCTTGGGACTAGCGGGTAGCACAGATACGCAGTATTTT. This translates into CASSLGLAGSTDTQYF.

DNA of the CDR3: TGTGCCAGCCATTTTGGGACTAGCGGGGAATCCCCGCGTCAGGAGCAGTACTTC. This translates into CASHFGTSGESPRQEQYF. V is TRBV27 and J is TRBJ2-7; the match to TRBD2 covers 13 bases. The CDR3 covers 18 residues. After removal of 8 bases from V and 7 bases from J, the junction contained 20 bases not matched to a gene. CDR1 and CDR2 from the germline V gene are MNHEY and SMNVEV (reference sequence).

V and J are TRBV11-3 and TRBJ1-4; a weak D match, TRBD1 (6 bases). Germline V CDR1 and CDR2: SGHNT, YENEEA. V lost 3 bases and J lost 12, with 14 bases in between. The CDR3 consists of 13 residues. Written as DNA, the CDR3 is TGTGCCAGCAGCTTGGAGGTGGCAGGGGAACTGTTTTTT. Translated, it gives CASSLEVAGELFF.

V usage is TRBV7-8 and J usage is TRBJ1-1, with D perhaps TRBD1 (6 bases). Looked up from germline, CDR1 is SGHVS and CDR2 is FQNEAQ. Deletions cut 4 bases from V and 2 bases from J, with 8 bases between. The CDR3 runs 13 residues. Here the CDR3 reads CASSWDINTEAFF. The CDR3 coding sequence is TGTGCCAGCAGCTGGGACATCAACACTGAAGCTTTCTTT. The variable domain in full, completed from reference TRBV7-8 and TRBJ1-1, reads GAGVSQSPRYKVAKRGQDVALRCDPISGHVSLFWYQQALGQGPEFLTYFQNEAQLDKSGLPSDRFFAERPEGSVSTLKIQRTQQEDSAVYLCASSWDINTEAFFGQGTRLTVV.

This chain connects TRBV9 to TRBJ2-7, with D tentatively TRBD2 (5 bases). The CDR3 is made up of 15 amino acids. Germline CDR1 reads SGDLS; CDR2 reads YYNGEE. The ends were cut back, 0 bases at V and 0 bases at J, with 10 bases in the middle. The CDR3 is CASSVEPAASYEQYF. CDR3 nucleotide sequence: TGTGCCAGCAGCGTAGAGCCAGCGGCCTCCTACGAGCAGTACTTC.

The chain couples TRBV5-8 to TRBJ2-4, with TRBD1 as a possible D gene (6 bases). Trimming stripped 9 bases from V and 5 bases from J, with 6 bases between. Germline V gene data show CDR1 as SGHTS and CDR2 as YDEGEE. The CDR3 spans 10 residues. The CDR3 here is CATGENIQYF. Written as DNA, the CDR3 is TGTGCCACAGGGGAAAACATTCAGTACTTC.

A single count supports this clone. This sequence joins TRBV29-1 and TRBJ2-7; the D is unclear. CDR1 is SQVTM, CDR2 ANQGSEA, per germline. This CDR3 spans 11 amino acids. CDR3 in amino acids: CSSSLGYEQYF. CDR3 in DNA: TGCAGTTCCTCACTTGGATACGAGCAGTACTTC.

The rearrangement uses TRBV30 and TRBJ2-7, with D possibly TRBD1 on 6 matching bases. Per germline, CDR1 GTSNPN and CDR2 SVGIG (reference sequence). V dropped 0 bases and J dropped 0 bases, with 6 bases sitting between them. The CDR3 is 13 residues long. CDR3 coding DNA: TGTGCCTGGAGTGTGGGGGCCTCCTACGAGCAGTACTTC. Residues: CAWSVGASYEQYF.

This clone was counted a few times. The V gene is TRBV5-6, the J gene TRBJ2-3; tentative D call: TRBD1 (5 bases). This CDR3 has 14 residues. Trimming pared 2 bases from V and 2 bases from J, leaving 9 bases between. Germline V lookup: CDR1 SGHDT, CDR2 YYEEEE. The chain's CDR3 is CASSFGADTDTQYF. CDR3 sequence (DNA): TGTGCCAGCAGCTTTGGGGCGGACACAGATACGCAGTATTTT.

V and J are TRBV5-6 and TRBJ2-7; tentative D call: TRBD1 (7 bases). This CDR3 has 14 amino acids. Germline V gene lookup returns CDR1 SGHDT and CDR2 YYEEEE. V was shortened by 3 bases and J by 1 base, with 11 bases between the two germline ends. CDR3 nucleotides: TGTGCCAGCAGCTGGGGGGACAGTTCCTACGAGCAGTACTTC. Translating it yields CASSWGDSSYEQYF.